Listed here are 26 T cell receptor beta chains from one sample, sequenced in a study of shared clonotypes between healthy human individuals. Selected positively for CCR7 and CD45RO-negative, naive CD8 cells excluded terminally differentiated effector memory CD45RA+ cells. Libraries were prepared by immunoSEQ multiplex PCR; TCRdb keeps only in-frame clonotypes and omits some of them. The sample lists some 2 million clones, approximately 94% occurring once. Specimen: naive CD8+ T cells sorted from blood. These receptors all come from a man aged 18 to 30 in good health.

The V gene is TRBV4-1, the J gene TRBJ1-3, with TRBD1 as a possible D gene (5 bases). Trimming cost V 4 bases and J 4 bases, with 17 bases left between them. The CDR3 runs to 16 residues. Germline V CDR1 and CDR2: MGHRA, YSYEKL. The CDR3 is CASSPLGEGSGNTIYF. DNA of the CDR3: TGCGCCAGCAGCCCCTTAGGCGAGGGGAGCGGAAACACCATATATTTT.

V is TRBV15 and J is TRBJ2-4, with unresolved D. Trimming shortened V by 0 bases and J by 5 bases, and 8 bases separated the two germline ends. Germline V gene lookup returns CDR1 LNHNV and CDR2 YYDKDF (reference sequence). The CDR3 sequence is 14 residues long. Here the CDR3 DNA reads TGTGCCACCAGCAGAGATGCGAACGAAAACATTCAGTACTTC. Protein sequence: CATSRDANENIQYF.

The chain uses TRBV19 and TRBJ2-1; D call uncertain. The CDR3 extends over 14 amino acids. Deletions cut 5 bases from V and 4 bases from J, with 12 bases between. Looked up from germline, CDR1 is LNHDA and CDR2 is SQIVND (reference sequence). DNA of the CDR3: TGTGCCAGTAGTCCCCCGTTGGGGTACAATGAGCAGTTCTTC. Amino acid sequence: CASSPPLGYNEQFF.

The chain has TRBV21-1 and TRBJ2-7; the tabulated D call, TRBD2, remains unverified against the DNA. TRBV21-1 is reported as a pseudogene. The CDR3 has 17 amino acids. The CDR3 nucleotides are TGTGCCAGCAGCAAGCCCGGGACTAGCGGGAGTAGGTACGAGCAGTACTTC. It encodes CASSKPGTSGSRYEQYF.

The chain links TRBV5-1 to TRBJ1-2; weak D call: TRBD1 (6 bases). Per the germline V gene, CDR1 is SGHRS and CDR2 is YFSETQ. Between the trimmed V and J ends, which lost 0 bases and 2 bases, there was a span of 17 bases. The CDR3 is 17 amino acids. Here the CDR3 reads CASSLVAEGHSNYGYTF. The CDR3 DNA reads TGCGCCAGCAGCTTGGTGGCCGAGGGACATTCAAACTATGGCTACACCTTC.

V and J are TRBV10-3 and TRBJ2-7, with TRBD2 matching over 10 bases. The germline CDR1 and CDR2 sequences are ENHRY and SYGVKD. The CDR3 sequence is 16 residues long. The V and J ends lost 2 bases and 2 bases, in that order; junction bases with no gene match: 6. The CDR3 reads CAISEVTSGETYEQYF. Here the CDR3 DNA reads TGTGCCATCAGTGAGGTAACTAGCGGGGAGACCTACGAGCAGTACTTC.

CDR3 DNA sequence: TGTGCCAGCAGCTCCCCCAGGACTGACTCCTACAATGAGCAGTTCTTC. Translated, it gives CASSSPRTDSYNEQFF. J is TRBJ2-1 and V is TRBV5-6, with D perhaps matching TRBD2 (5 bases). Germline V CDR1 and CDR2: SGHDT, YYEEEE. V dropped 3 bases and J dropped 0 bases, with 13 bases sitting between them. The length of the CDR3 is 16 residues.

V and J are TRBV21-1 and TRBJ1-2; the D call TRBD1 from the table was never checked on the DNA. TRBV21-1 is marked as a pseudogene. The CDR3 has 14 residues. This CDR3 is CASSLETGAYGYTF. Here the CDR3 DNA reads TGTGCCAGCAGCTTAGAGACAGGCGCCTATGGCTACACCTTC.

The chain links TRBV27 to TRBJ2-7, with D maybe TRBD2 (6 bases). Germline CDR1 reads MNHEY; CDR2 reads SMNVEV (reference sequence). The CDR3 runs to 15 residues. Trimming pared 4 bases from V and 4 bases from J, leaving 17 bases between. This chain's CDR3 is CASSSPTRGFYEQYF. CDR3 bases: TGTGCCAGCAGTTCCCCGACTAGGGGCTTTTACGAGCAGTACTTC.

The gene calls are TRBV27 and TRBJ2-3, with TRBD2 as a possible D gene (6 bases). The germline CDR1 and CDR2 sequences are MNHEY and SMNVEV (reference sequence). V lost 2 bases, J lost 5 bases, and 11 bases lay in between. This CDR3 is built from 14 residues. As DNA, the CDR3 is TGTGCCAGCAGTTTAGCGTCGGGGGTAGATACGCAGTATTTT. Its protein is CASSLASGVDTQYF.

This clone came up once. The rearrangement links TRBV27 to TRBJ2-2; D call uncertain. CDR3 size: 15 residues. V lost 4 bases and J 0 bases, leaving 9 bases between the germline ends. Germline V CDR1 and CDR2: MNHEY, SMNVEV (reference sequence). CDR3 region: CASSWVTANTGELFF. The CDR3 DNA sequence: TGTGCCAGCAGTTGGGTCACGGCGAACACCGGGGAGCTGTTTTTT.

CDR3 DNA: TGTGCCAGCAGCTTAGCACTAGCGGGAGGTTATGAGCAGTTCTTC. Translation: CASSLALAGGYEQFF. The genes are TRBV11-2 and TRBJ2-1; 12 bases match TRBD2. The V gene's germline CDR1 is SGHAT and CDR2 FQNNGV. CDR3 size: 15 residues. V was clipped by 1 base and J by 8 bases; unmatched bases: 3.

V usage is TRBV30 and J usage is TRBJ1-4, with D maybe TRBD1 (5 bases). The CDR3 has 13 amino acids. Germline-derived CDR1 and CDR2 are GTSNPN and SVGIG (reference sequence). The V end lost 0 bases, the J end lost 7 bases, and 9 bases lay between the germline ends. DNA for the CDR3: TGTGCCTGGAGTGTACCCGGGGGTGAAAAACTGTTTTTT. This encodes CAWSVPGGEKLFF.

This chain links TRBV30 with TRBJ2-1, with no clear D. The V end lost 6 bases, the J end lost 5 bases, and 14 bases lay between the germline ends. Germline lookup yields CDR1 GTSNPN and CDR2 SVGIG (reference sequence). This CDR3 has 13 residues. CDR3 in DNA: TGTGCCTGTCTATGCCGACACGACAATGAGCAGTTCTTC. Its translation is CACLCRHDNEQFF. Looking up the rest from reference TRBV30 and TRBJ2-1 gives the full variable domain: SQTIHQWPATLVQPVGSPLSLECTVEGTSNPNLYWYRQAAGRGLQLLFYSVGIGQISSEVPQNLSASRPQDRQFILSSKKLLLSDSGFYLCACLCRHDNEQFFGPGTRLTVL.

The V gene is TRBV30, the J gene TRBJ2-1; no clear D gene. V was pared by 0 bases and J by 8 bases, with 14 bases between. From germline, CDR1 is GTSNPN and CDR2 SVGIG (reference sequence). This CDR3 is built from 14 residues. This CDR3 is CAWSVLDHLDEQFF. The CDR3 nucleotides are TGTGCCTGGAGTGTTCTGGACCACTTGGATGAGCAGTTCTTC.

The chain employs TRBV5-1 and TRBJ2-3; D might be TRBD2 (6 bases). The germline V and J ends were trimmed by 7 bases and 1 base, with 19 bases remaining between them. Germline-derived CDR1 and CDR2 are SGHRS and YFSETQ. CDR3 length: 16 amino acids. CDR3 protein: CASGPGPSAGTDTQYF. CDR3 in DNA: TGCGCCAGCGGTCCCGGGCCTAGCGCGGGCACAGATACGCAGTATTTT.

The V call is TRBV4-1, the J call TRBJ1-5; no firm D call. The germline V gene has CDR1 MGHRA and CDR2 YSYEKL. Trimming cost V 1 base and J 9 bases, with 13 bases left between them. The CDR3 covers 14 residues. CDR3 DNA sequence: TGCGCCAGCAGCCAAGGTCTGACGGCCGGGCCCCAGCATTTT. Translated, it gives CASSQGLTAGPQHF.

The chain combines TRBV7-9 with TRBJ2-5; TRBD1 agrees at 10 bases. The germline gives CDR1 SEHNR, CDR2 FQNEAQ (reference sequence). V lost 5 bases and J lost 2; bases outside the gene matches: 8. The CDR3 contains 16 residues. The CDR3 sequence: CASSPRQGARQETQYF. The CDR3, as DNA: TGTGCCAGCAGCCCTAGACAGGGGGCGCGGCAAGAGACCCAGTACTTC.

The chain has TRBV5-1 and TRBJ1-4; 10 nucleotides line up with TRBD1. J was trimmed by 1 base and V by 3 bases; bases with no gene match: 3. CDR1 is SGHRS and CDR2 is YFSETQ in the germline V gene. The CDR3 contains 16 residues. The CDR3: CASSYGTGVTNEKLFF. As DNA, the CDR3 is TGCGCCAGCAGCTACGGGACAGGGGTAACTAATGAAAAACTGTTTTTT.

V is TRBV6-6 and J is TRBJ2-3; D is ambiguous. Per the germline V gene, CDR1 is MNHNY and CDR2 is SVGAGI (reference sequence). This CDR3 region has 14 residues. V was pared by 1 base and J by 2 bases, with 7 bases between. In DNA form, the CDR3 reads TGTGCCAGCAGTTACTTGGCAGCCACAGATACGCAGTATTTT. Translation gives CASSYLAATDTQYF.

The V call is TRBV7-3, the J call TRBJ2-5; 9 nucleotides line up with TRBD2. Unmatched junction bases numbered 8, after V lost 1 base and J lost 5 bases. The germline V gene encodes CDR1 SGHTA and CDR2 FQGTGA. The CDR3 consists of 16 residues. CDR3 nucleotides: TGTGCCAGCAGCTTAAGCGGGGGGGCGGCTGAGGAGACCCAGTACTTC. Its translation: CASSLSGGAAEETQYF.

This clone has only one observation. The sample holds other DNA sequences that translate to the same CDR3. The V and J genes are TRBV9 and TRBJ2-7; D perhaps matches TRBD1 (5 bases). The length of the CDR3 is 15 residues. Trimming left V 0 bases short and J 0 bases short, with 10 bases between. Germline CDR1 reads SGDLS; CDR2 reads YYNGEE. The CDR3 sequence is CASSVGDSSSYEQYF. CDR3 nucleotides: TGTGCCAGCAGCGTAGGAGACAGTAGCTCCTACGAGCAGTACTTC.

The chain carries TRBV25-1 and TRBJ2-5; a possible D gene is TRBD2 (6 bases). Germline loops: CDR1 MGHDK, CDR2 SYGVNS. The V and J ends lost 4 bases and 7 bases respectively, with 7 bases between them. The CDR3 totals 11 residues. The CDR3 loop is CASSVAVTQYF. The CDR3 DNA sequence: TGTGCCAGCAGTGTAGCGGTGACCCAGTACTTC.

Note on this clone: Other DNA sequences within the sample encode an identical CDR3. The V gene is TRBV5-6, the J gene TRBJ2-7, with a tentative D call TRBD2 (5 bases). The CDR3 covers 15 residues. Trimming shortened V by 1 base and J by 4 bases, and 15 bases separated the two germline ends. The germline gives CDR1 SGHDT, CDR2 YYEEEE. The CDR3 reads CASSLLGGSGYEQYF. The CDR3 DNA reads TGTGCCAGCAGCTTGTTGGGCGGGTCCGGTTACGAGCAGTACTTC.

The rearrangement uses TRBV13 and TRBJ2-7, with TRBD2 matching over 7 bases. Trimming removed 4 bases from V and 8 bases from J; junction bases left unmatched: 14. The CDR3 is 15 residues long. Germline loops: CDR1 PRHDT, CDR2 FYEKMQ (reference sequence). CDR3 sequence: CASSSQVESGGQQYF. The CDR3 DNA sequence: TGTGCCAGCAGCTCCCAGGTAGAATCGGGGGGACAGCAGTACTTC.

The DNA of the CDR3 is TGTGCCAGCAGCCTAGCGGGGGAAAAAGAGACCCAGTACTTC. Translating it yields CASSLAGEKETQYF. V and J are TRBV6-5 and TRBJ2-5; 10 positions agree with TRBD2. This CDR3 spans 14 amino acids. CDR1 is MNHEY and CDR2 is SVGAGI in the germline V gene. Trimming at V came to 6 bases and at J to 3 bases, leaving 4 bases not matched to a gene.